This T cell receptor (beta chain) is drawn from a study of response to subunit inactivated influenza vaccine. Study outcomes and limitations: Only a handful of new T cells, the authors suggested, are recruited with each seasonal influenza vaccination.

Each CDR3 protein gets one entry after TCRdb re-called the RT-PCR reads with MiXCR. The top ten clones hold around 12% of a sample with some 500,000 distinct CDR3 sequences, roughly 13% of them seen once. This clonotype was observed a few times. Its antigen is unknown. This clonotype was sampled from a man aged 50-59 years who received an inactivated influenza vaccine. Material: PBMCs from blood, obtained roughly 46 days after vaccination.

CDR3 nucleotides: TGCGCCAGCAGCCCACAGGGGTCGTCTCTCGAGCAGTACTTC. It specifies CASSPQGSSLEQYF. The genes are TRBV5-1 and TRBJ2-7; 7 bases match TRBD1. The length of the CDR3 is 14 residues. V was pared by 4 bases and J by 6 bases, with 10 bases of the junction left unmatched. The germline V gene has CDR1 SGHRS and CDR2 YFSETQ. Using reference TRBV5-1 and TRBJ2-7 for the parts outside the CDR3, the full variable domain is KAGVTQTPRYLIKTRGQQVTLSCSPISGHRSVSWYQQTPGQGLQFLFEYFSETQRNKGNFPGRFSGRQFSNSRSEMNVSTLELGDSALYLCASSPQGSSLEQYFGPGTRLTVT.